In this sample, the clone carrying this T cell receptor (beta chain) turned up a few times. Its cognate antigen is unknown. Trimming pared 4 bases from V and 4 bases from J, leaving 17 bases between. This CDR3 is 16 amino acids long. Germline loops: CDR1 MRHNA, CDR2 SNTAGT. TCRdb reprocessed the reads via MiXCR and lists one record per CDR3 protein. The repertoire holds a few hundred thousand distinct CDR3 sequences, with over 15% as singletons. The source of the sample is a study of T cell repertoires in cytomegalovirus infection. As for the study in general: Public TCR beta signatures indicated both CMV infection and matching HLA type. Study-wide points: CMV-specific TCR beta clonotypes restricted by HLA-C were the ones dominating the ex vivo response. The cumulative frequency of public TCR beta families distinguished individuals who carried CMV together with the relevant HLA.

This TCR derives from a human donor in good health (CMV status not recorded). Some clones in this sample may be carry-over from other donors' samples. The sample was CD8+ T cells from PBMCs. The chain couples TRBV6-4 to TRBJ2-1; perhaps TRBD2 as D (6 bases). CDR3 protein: CASSARLDLTYNEQFF. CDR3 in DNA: TGTGCCAGCAGTGCCCGACTAGATCTAACTTACAATGAGCAGTTCTTC.